This T cell receptor beta chain was sequenced during a study of T-cell reconstitution after alpha-beta-depleted transplantation in children. In this sample, this clonotype turned up a few times. What it recognizes is unknown. General observations from the study: The high TCRbeta diversity at day 60 in some patients came from surviving recipient T cells and thymic progenitors.

CDR1 is MRHNA, CDR2 SNTAGT, per germline. Trimming removed 3 bases from V and 2 bases from J; junction bases left unmatched: 11. This CDR3 is built from 18 residues. A TCRbeta library incorporating unique molecular identifiers was prepared. TCRdb re-derived calls from the PCR reads in MiXCR, one entry per CDR3 protein. Of 250,000 to 350,000 distinct CDR3 sequences listed, around 25% are singletons. This receptor was obtained from a male patient younger than 18 who had a stem cell transplant for acute lymphoblastic leukemia, so the T cells may come from the graft donor. This rearrangement joins TRBV6-4 to TRBJ2-1; 9 nucleotides align to TRBD2. The sample here was PBMCs, mostly from graft donor cells, taken 180 days after TCRalphabeta/CD19-depleted stem cell transplant. Here the CDR3 reads CASSEGVVTSGTYNEQFF. The CDR3 DNA reads TGTGCCAGCAGTGAGGGGGTAGTGACTAGCGGTACCTACAATGAGCAGTTCTTC.